The present T cell receptor beta chain was sequenced within a study of Ad26.COV2.S vaccination and SARS-CoV-2 variants. Study context: Donor was one of the participants in the Ad26.COV2.S arm of the COV1001 trial. Study-wide findings and caveats: Breadth, reportedly substantial, characterized the spike-specific CD8+ and CD4+ T cell responses after vaccination.

The treatment here: about 20 received Ad26.COV2.S at low or high dose, single or two shots; about five received placebo; per-sample allocation not given. The investigators took samples on day 63 after the first vaccine or placebo injection. The sample came from a Boston adult aged 18-55 years. The CDR3 has 16 residues. V was clipped by 7 bases and J by 9 bases, with 22 bases between them. CDR1 and CDR2 (germline): SGHTA, FQGTGA. Sequenced by immunoSEQ multiplex PCR; TCRdb stores in-frame clones only, minus some. The sample lists about 460,000 clones, roughly nine tenths occurring once. Regarding this clone: What it recognizes is unknown.

This receptor was taken from a person aged 18-60 years who received the Ad26.COV2.S COVID-19 vaccine or a placebo. The chain carries TRBV7-3 and TRBJ1-6; unclear D gene. The sample here was peripheral blood, taken in a trial of Ad26.COV2.S vaccine versus placebo. CDR3 protein: CASTLNPRGSGSPLHF. The CDR3 DNA reads TGTGCCAGCACCCTTAATCCCCGCGGATCGGGTTCACCCCTCCACTTT.